A selection of T cell receptor beta chains follows, all from one sample in a study of preoperative IRX-2 immunotherapy in early breast cancer. The assay was immunoSEQ multiplex PCR, and TCRdb's table has in-frame clones only and misses some. The table includes roughly 42,000 clones, about 72% detected once. The sample here was tumor tissue, taken after IRX-2 immunotherapy. Every receptor here comes from a human donor with breast cancer. Each CDR3 is given with its conserved first and last residue. The D gene is left open where the match is weak. Clone sizes are given selectively: once, few, many, or a class where the clone is expanded.

size	length	V	D	J	DNA	CDR3
NA	15	TRBV10-2	TRBD2	TRBJ2-5	TGCGCCAGCAGGGTACTAGCGGGGGGCCCGGAGACCCAGTACTTC	CASRVLAGGPETQYF
NA	12	TRBV28	NA	TRBJ1-5	TGTGCCAGCACCACTCCTGATCAGCCCCAGCATTTT	CASTTPDQPQHF
few	14	TRBV1	NA	TRBJ1-2	TGCGCCAGCAGCCAAGACCGGGGTAACTATGGCTACACCTTC	CASSQDRGNYGYTF
NA	13	TRBV28	TRBD1	TRBJ1-2	TGTGCCGGAGGACAGGAGTATAACTATGGCTACACCTTC	CAGGQEYNYGYTF
NA	18	TRBV12-5	TRBD2	TRBJ2-5	TGTGCTAGTGGTTTGGGCTACGGACTAGCGGGGGTCCAAGAGACCCAGTACTTC	CASGLGYGLAGVQETQYF
NA	14	TRBV5-1	NA	TRBJ1-3	TGCGCCAGCAGCTTAACCTCGGGAGGAAACACCATATATTTT	CASSLTSGGNTIYF
few	15	TRBV19	NA	TRBJ1-6	TGTGCCAGTAGTATATCGGGAAGCGAGAATTCACCCCTCCACTTT	CASSISGSENSPLHF
NA	15	TRBV11-3	NA	TRBJ2-3	TGTGCCAGCACCCTGACTGGGTCTTACACAGATACGCAGTATTTT	CASTLTGSYTDTQYF
few	15	TRBV7-5	NA	TRBJ1-5	TGTGCCAGCAGTCGTCAGCCCGATAGCAATCAGCCCCAGCATTTT	CASSRQPDSNQPQHF
NA	16	TRBV28	NA	TRBJ2-2	TGTGCCAGCAGTCAACCAGGACAGCCGAACACCGGGGAGCTGTTTTTT	CASSQPGQPNTGELFF
NA	15	TRBV7-1	NA	TRBJ2-7	TGTGCCAGCAGCTTCGGGGCGGGACAGATTTACGAGCAGTACTTC	CASSFGAGQIYEQYF
NA	16	TRBV5-1	NA	TRBJ1-1	TGCGCCAGCAGCTTGGCCACCATGGACGGGAACACTGAAGCTTTCTTT	CASSLATMDGNTEAFF
NA	14	TRBV7-7	NA	TRBJ1-2	TGTGCCAGCACCCAGGAGGTCCGATTCTATGGCTACACCTTC	CASTQEVRFYGYTF
NA	15	TRBV5-1	TRBD1	TRBJ1-5	TGCGCCAGCCGCCCTACCGGGACAGAAAATCAGCCCCAGCATTTT	CASRPTGTENQPQHF
NA	13	TRBV6-8	TRBD1	TRBJ1-2	TGTGCCAGCAGTCATGGGACAGGCTATGGCTACACCTTC	CASSHGTGYGYTF
NA	15	TRBV7-8	NA	TRBJ1-4	TGTGCCAGCAGCTCCGTGGCCCCGGCTAATGAAAAACTGTTTTTT	CASSSVAPANEKLFF
NA	15	TRBV11-3	NA	TRBJ2-3	TGTGCCAGCAGCTTGGGCAGCGGGAGCACAGATACGCAGTATTTT	CASSLGSGSTDTQYF
NA	20	TRBV5-1	NA	TRBJ1-6	TGCGCCAGCAGAGCGGGGCTGTCAATGAGGGGAAGCTCCTATAATTCACCCCTCCACTTT	CASRAGLSMRGSSYNSPLHF
NA	17	TRBV6-8	TRBD1	TRBJ1-6	TGTGCCGGCAAGGGACAGGGGGCGAATTCCTATAATTCACCCCTCCACTTT	CAGKGQGANSYNSPLHF
NA	13	TRBV6-8	NA	TRBJ2-7	TGTGCCAGCAGGACCGTCGGTGATTACGAGCAGTACTTC	CASRTVGDYEQYF
NA	13	TRBV6-8	NA	TRBJ2-7	TGTGCCAGCACTCCGGCCGTTATAACCGAGCAGTACTTC	CASTPAVITEQYF
few	15	TRBV2	NA	TRBJ2-3	TGTGCCAGCAGTGGGCAGGTCCGGAGCACAGATACGCAGTATTTT	CASSGQVRSTDTQYF
NA	13	TRBV18	NA	TRBJ1-2	TGTGCCAGCTCACCACAGGGGATCAATGGCTACACCTTC	CASSPQGINGYTF
NA	15	TRBV5-1	NA	TRBJ1-4	TGCGCCAGCAGCGCTTATGGGGGGGAAGGTGAAAAACTGTTTTTT	CASSAYGGEGEKLFF
NA	16	TRBV6-8	NA	TRBJ1-1	TGTGCCAGCAGTTACGGGTCGGCAGGCTCGAACACTGAAGCTTTCTTT	CASSYGSAGSNTEAFF
NA	13	TRBV28	TRBD2	TRBJ2-7	TGTGCCAGCAGCTGGACTAGCAACTACGAGCAGTACTTT	CASSWTSNYEQYF
NA	15	TRBV18	TRBD1	TRBJ2-7	TGTGCCAGCTCAGCCGGGACAGGGAAGTTCAGCGAGCAGTACTTC	CASSAGTGKFSEQYF
NA	15	TRBV30	NA	TRBJ2-3	TGTGCCTGGAGTGCATGGAGTCCTTCCACAGATACGCAGTATTTT	CAWSAWSPSTDTQYF